A selection of T cell receptor beta chains follows, all from one sample in a study of cytomegalovirus exposure and HLA in healthy donors. Measured with immunoSEQ multiplex PCR; TCRdb has only the in-frame clones, and not every one. The data contain approximately 97,000 clones, 55% to 80% of them singletons. Sequencing was carried out using PBMCs. The receptors were gathered from a man aged 35 to 55 in good health and CMV-seronegative. Each CDR3 is given without its conserved first and last residue.

>TRBV2
ASSVLQAYEQY
>TRBV15
ATSRDVQGEQY
>TRBV5-1
ASSLKTSGGHLPGELF
>TRBV2
ASSEDSLSYEQY
>TRBV5-1
ASSIGQGSNQPQH
>TRBV9
ASSVAQDRFSGANVLT
>TRBV7-9
ASRGTPRGNSPLH
>TRBV9
ASSPKVLAGTDTQY
>TRBV6-5
ASRITGGSDTEAF
>TRBV19
ASSPRQGVDNEKLF
>TRBV18
ASSARTSATLGETQY
>TRBV13
ATSSYNSPLH
>TRBV19
ASSARALAFHTEAF
>TRBV6-1
ASSERVAGVNQPQH
>TRBV5-6
ASSLASSYEQY
>TRBV28
ASSLKFGTGFTDTQY
>TRBV4-3
ASSQVQGYHRY
>TRBV6-5
ASSYSGQGRGGGLF
>TRBV15
ATSRRQGVGNTIY
>TRBV15
ATSRGGSDGYT
>TRBV7-9
ASSNRVAGANVLT
>TRBV9
ASSVREKLF
>TRBV6-5
ASRPRSGIGYGYT
>TRBV28
ASSQTGEANTIY
>TRBV18
ASSPDQAGGGQPQH
>TRBV5-6
ASSFGLAAETQY
>TRBV4-1
ASHQGRATDTQY
>TRBV6-5
ASSYRAGWGDTQY
>TRBV4-1
ASSPLSQGTDTQY
>TRBV5-6
ASVRRENTEAF
>TRBV25-1
ASSGKGSDQPQH
>TRBV9
ASSVVTSGGPDELF
>TRBV2
ASSWREADEQY
>TRBV7-2
ASSTDRNTEAF
>TRBV30
AWGQTSGTDTQY
>TRBV7-9
ASSLSLENPF
>TRBV9
ASSVGTGLREKLF
>TRBV29-1
SAVPSGGTQF
>TRBV5-6
ASSFISAGGSDTQY
>TRBV7-3
ASSLTRGNEQF
>TRBV5-4
ASSLGTGDTQY
>TRBV6-1
ASSESAGANEQF
>TRBV6-5
ASSYSGQYNEQF
>TRBV6-1
ASSLDREGRTEAF
>TRBV6-5
ASSHRVRTEAF
>TRBV5-6
ASSLAGEGETQY
>TRBV19
ATSSGGEYGYT
>TRBV5-1
ASSLRGSGVAETQY
>TRBV13
ASSLGGTYYEQY
>TRBV27
ASTPSGGRPYEQY
>TRBV28
ASKVQGLNEKLF
>TRBV7-9
ASSSTGLGTEAF
>TRBV25-1
ASSQGYEQY
>TRBV10-1
ATLGGGPRPLH
>TRBV5-1
ASSLDTDRVYGYT